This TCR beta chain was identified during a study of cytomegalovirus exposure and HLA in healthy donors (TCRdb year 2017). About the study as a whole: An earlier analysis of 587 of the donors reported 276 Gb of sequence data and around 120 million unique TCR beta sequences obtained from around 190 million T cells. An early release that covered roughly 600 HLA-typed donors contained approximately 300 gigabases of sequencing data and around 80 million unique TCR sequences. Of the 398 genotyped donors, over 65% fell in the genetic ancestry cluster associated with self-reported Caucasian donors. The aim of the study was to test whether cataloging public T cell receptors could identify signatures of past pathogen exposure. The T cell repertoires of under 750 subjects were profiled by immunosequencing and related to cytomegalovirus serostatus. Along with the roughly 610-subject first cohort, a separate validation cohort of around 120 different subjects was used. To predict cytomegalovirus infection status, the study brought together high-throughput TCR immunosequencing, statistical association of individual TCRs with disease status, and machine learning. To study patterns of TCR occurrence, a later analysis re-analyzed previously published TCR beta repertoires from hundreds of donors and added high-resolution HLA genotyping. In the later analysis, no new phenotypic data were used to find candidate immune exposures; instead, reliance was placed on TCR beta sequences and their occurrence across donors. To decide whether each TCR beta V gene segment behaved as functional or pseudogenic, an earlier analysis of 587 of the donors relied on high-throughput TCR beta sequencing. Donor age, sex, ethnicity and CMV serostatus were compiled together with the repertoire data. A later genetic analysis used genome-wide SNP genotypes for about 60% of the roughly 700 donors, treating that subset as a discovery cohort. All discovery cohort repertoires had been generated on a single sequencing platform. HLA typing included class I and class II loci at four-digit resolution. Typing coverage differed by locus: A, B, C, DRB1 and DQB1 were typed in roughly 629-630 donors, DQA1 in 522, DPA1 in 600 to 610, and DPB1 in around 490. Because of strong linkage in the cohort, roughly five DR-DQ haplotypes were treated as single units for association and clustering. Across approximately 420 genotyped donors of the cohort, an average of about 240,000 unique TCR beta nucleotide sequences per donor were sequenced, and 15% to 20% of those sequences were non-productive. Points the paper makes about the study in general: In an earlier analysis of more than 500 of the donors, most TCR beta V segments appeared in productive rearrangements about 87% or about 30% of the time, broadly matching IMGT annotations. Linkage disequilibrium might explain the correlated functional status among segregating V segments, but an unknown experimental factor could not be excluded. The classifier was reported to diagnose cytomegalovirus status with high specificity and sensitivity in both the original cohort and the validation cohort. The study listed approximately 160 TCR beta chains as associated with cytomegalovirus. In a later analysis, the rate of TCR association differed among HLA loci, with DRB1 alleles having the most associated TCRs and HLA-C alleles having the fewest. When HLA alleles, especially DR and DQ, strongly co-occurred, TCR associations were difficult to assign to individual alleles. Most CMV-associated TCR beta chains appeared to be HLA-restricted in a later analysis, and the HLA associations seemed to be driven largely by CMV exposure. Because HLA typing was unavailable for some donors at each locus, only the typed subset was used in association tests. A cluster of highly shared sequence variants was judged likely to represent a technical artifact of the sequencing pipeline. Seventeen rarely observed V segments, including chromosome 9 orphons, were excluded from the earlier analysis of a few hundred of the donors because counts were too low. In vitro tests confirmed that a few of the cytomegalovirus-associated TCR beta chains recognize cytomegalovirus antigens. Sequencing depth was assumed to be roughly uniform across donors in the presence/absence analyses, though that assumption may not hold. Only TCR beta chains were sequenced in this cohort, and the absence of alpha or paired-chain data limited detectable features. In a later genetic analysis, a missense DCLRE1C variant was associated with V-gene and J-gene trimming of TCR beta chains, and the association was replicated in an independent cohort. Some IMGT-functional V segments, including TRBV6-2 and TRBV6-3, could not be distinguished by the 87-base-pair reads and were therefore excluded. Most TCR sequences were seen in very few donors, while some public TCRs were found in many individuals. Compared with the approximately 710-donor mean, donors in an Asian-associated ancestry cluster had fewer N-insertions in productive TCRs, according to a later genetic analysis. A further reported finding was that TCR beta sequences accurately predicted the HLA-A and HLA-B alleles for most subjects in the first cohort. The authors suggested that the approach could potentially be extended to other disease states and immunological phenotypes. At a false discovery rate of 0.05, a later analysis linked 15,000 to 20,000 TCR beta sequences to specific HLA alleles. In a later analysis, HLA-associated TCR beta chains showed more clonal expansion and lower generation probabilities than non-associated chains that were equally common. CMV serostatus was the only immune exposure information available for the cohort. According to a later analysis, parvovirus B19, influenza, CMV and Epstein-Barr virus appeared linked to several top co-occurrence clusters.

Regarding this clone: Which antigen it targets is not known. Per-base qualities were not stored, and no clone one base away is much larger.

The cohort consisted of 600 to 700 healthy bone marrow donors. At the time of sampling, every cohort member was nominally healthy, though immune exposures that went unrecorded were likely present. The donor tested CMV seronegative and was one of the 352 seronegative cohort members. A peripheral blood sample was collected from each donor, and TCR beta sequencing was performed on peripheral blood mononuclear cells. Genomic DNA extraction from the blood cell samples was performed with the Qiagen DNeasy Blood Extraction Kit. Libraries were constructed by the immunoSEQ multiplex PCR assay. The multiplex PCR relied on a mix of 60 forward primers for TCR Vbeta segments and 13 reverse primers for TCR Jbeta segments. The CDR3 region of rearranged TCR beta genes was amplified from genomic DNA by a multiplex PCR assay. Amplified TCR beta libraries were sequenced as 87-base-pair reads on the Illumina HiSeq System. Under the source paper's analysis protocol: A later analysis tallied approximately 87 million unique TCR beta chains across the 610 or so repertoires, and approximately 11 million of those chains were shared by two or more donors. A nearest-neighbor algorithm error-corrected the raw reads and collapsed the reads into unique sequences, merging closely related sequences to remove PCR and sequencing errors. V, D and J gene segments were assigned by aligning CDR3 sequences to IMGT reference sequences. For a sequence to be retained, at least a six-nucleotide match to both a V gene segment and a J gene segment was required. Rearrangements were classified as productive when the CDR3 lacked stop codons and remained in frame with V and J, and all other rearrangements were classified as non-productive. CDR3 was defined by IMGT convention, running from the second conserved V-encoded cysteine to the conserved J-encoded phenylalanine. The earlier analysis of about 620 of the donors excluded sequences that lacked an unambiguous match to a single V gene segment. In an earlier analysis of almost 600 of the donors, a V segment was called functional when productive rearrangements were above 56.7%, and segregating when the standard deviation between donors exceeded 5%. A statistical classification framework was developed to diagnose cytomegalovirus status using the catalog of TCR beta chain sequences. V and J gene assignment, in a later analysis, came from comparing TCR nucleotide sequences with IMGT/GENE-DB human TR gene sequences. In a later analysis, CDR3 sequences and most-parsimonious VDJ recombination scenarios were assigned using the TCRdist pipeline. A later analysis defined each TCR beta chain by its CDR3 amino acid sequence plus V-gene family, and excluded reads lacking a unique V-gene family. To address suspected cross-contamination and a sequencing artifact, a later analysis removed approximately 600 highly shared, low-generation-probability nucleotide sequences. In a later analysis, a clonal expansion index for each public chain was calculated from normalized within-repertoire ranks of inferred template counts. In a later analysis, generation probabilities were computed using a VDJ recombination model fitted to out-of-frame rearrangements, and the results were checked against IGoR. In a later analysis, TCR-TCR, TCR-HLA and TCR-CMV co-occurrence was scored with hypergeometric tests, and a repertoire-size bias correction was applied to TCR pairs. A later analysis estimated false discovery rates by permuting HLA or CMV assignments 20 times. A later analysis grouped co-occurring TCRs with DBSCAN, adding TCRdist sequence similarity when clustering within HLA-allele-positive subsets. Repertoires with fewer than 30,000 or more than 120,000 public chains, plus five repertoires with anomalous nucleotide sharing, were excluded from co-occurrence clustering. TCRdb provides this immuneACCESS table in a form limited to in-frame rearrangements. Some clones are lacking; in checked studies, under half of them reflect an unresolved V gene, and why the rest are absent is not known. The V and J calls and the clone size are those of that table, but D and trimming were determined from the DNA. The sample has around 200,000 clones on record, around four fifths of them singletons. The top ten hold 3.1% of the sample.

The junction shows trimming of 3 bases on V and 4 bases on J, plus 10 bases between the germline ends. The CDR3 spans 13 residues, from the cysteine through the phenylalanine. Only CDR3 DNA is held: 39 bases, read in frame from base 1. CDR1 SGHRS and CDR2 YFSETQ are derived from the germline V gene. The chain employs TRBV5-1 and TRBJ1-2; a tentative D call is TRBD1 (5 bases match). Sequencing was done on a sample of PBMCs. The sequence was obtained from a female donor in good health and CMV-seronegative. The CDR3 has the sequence CASSWWGSYGYTF. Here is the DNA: TGCGCCAGCAGCTGGTGGGGCAGCTATGGCTACACCTTC.